The text below deals with one TCR beta chain. The target antigen is unknown. This sample was taken from a study of T-cell memory formation after mild COVID-19. 5'RACE primed from the constant segment yielded TCR alpha and TCR beta cDNA libraries bearing sample barcodes and UMIs. TCRdb re-called the 5' RACE reads through MiXCR, storing one row per CDR3 protein. Of approximately 340,000 distinct CDR3 sequences listed, approximately 15% are singletons. Study observations and caveats: Memory from before infection featured some responding clones, which suggests cross-reactive memory joined.

CDR3 length: 13 amino acids. CDR1 GTSNPN and CDR2 SVGIG come from the germline V gene (reference sequence). Trimming left V 0 bases short and J 2 bases short, with 7 bases between. The chain has TRBV30 and TRBJ1-2, with D hard to call. The sequencing sample was made of PBMCs or a T cell subset sorted from them (not recorded which). The receptor was derived from a man between 18 and 35 years old who had mild COVID-19 (a few samples of this study predate the infection). Cell type and time point are not known. CDR3 region: CAWSVKGNYGYTF. The DNA for the CDR3 is TGTGCCTGGAGTGTAAAAGGGAACTATGGCTACACCTTC.